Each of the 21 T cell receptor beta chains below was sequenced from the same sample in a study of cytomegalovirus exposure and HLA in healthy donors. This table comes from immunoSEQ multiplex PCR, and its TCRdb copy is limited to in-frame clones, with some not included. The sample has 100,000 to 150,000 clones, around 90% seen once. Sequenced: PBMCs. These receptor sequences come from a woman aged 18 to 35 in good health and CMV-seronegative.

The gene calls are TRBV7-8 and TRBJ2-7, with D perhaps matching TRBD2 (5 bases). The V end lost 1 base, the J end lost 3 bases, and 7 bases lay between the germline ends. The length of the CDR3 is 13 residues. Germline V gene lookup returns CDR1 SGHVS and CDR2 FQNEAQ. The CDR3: CASSLGRDYEQYF. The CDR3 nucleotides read TGTGCCAGCAGCTTAGGACGGGACTACGAGCAGTACTTC.

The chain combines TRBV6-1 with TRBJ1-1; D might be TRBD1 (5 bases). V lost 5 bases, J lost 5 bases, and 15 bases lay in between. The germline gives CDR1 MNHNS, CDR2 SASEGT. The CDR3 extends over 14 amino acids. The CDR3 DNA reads TGTGCCAGCAGTTTCAGGGCCGAAGGGACTGAAGCTTTCTTT. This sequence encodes CASSFRAEGTEAFF.

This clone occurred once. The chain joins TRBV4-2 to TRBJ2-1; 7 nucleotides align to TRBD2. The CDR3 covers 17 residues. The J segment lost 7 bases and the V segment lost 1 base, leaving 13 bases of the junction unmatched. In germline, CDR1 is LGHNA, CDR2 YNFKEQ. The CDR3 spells CASSQGDLAGAGNEQFF. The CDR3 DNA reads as TGTGCCAGCAGCCAAGGGGATTTGGCGGGAGCGGGTAATGAGCAGTTCTTC.

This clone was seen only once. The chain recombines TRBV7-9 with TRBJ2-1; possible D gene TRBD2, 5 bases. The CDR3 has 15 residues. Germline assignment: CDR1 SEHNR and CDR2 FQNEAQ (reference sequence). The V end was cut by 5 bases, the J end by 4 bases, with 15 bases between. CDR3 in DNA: TGTGCCAGCAGCCAAGCGGCTACCCCGTACAATGAGCAGTTCTTC. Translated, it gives CASSQAATPYNEQFF.

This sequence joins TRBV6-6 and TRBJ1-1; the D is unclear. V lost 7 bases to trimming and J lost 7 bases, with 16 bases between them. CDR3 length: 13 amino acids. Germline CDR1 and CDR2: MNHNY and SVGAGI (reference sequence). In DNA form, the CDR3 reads TGTGCCAGCACCACCCCCACGGAGAGTGAAGCTTTCTTT. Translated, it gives CASTTPTESEAFF.

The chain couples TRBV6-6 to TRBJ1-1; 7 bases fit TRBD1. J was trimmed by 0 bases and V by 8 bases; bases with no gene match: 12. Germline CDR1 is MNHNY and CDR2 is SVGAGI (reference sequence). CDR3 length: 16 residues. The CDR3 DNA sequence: TGTGCCAGCCGCCCACTCCGGGACAGTCTGAACACTGAAGCTTTCTTT. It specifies CASRPLRDSLNTEAFF.

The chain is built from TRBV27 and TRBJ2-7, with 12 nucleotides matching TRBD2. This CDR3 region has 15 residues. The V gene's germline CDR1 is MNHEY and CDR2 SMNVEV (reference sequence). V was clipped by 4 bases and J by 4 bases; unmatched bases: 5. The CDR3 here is CASSSSLAGGYEQYF. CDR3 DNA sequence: TGTGCCAGCAGTTCCTCACTAGCGGGAGGTTACGAGCAGTACTTC.

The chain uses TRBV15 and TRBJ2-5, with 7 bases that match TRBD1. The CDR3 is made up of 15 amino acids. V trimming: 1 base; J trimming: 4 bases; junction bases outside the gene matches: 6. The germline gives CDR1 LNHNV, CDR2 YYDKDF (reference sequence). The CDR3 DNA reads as TGTGCCACCAGCAGAGCCCTGGCAGGGGGAGAGACCCAGTACTTC. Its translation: CATSRALAGGETQYF.

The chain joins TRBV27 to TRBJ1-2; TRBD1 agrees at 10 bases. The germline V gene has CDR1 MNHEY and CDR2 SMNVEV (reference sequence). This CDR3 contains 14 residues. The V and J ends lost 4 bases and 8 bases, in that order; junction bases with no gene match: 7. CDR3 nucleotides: TGTGCCAGCAGTTCCCCGACAGGGGGCGGCGGCTACACCTTC. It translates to CASSSPTGGGGYTF.

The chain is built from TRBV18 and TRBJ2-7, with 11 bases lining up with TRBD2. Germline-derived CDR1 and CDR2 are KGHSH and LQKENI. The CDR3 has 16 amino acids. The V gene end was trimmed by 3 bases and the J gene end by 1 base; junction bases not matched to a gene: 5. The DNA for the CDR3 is TGTGCCAGCTCACCTGGGACTAGCGGCATTTCCTACGAGCAGTACTTC. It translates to CASSPGTSGISYEQYF.

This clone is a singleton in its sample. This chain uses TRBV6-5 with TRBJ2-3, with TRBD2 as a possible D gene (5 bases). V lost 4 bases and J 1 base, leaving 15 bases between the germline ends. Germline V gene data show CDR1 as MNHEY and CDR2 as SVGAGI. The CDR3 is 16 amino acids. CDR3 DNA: TGTGCCAGCAGTTTGGTCCTTCGAGCGGGCACAGATACGCAGTATTTT. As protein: CASSLVLRAGTDTQYF.

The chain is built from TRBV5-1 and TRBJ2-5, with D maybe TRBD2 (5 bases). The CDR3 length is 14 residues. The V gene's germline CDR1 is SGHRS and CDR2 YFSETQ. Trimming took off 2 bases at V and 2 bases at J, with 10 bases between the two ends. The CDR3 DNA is TGCGCCAGCAGCTTATTCGGGGTTCAAGAGACCCAGTACTTC. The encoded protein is CASSLFGVQETQYF.

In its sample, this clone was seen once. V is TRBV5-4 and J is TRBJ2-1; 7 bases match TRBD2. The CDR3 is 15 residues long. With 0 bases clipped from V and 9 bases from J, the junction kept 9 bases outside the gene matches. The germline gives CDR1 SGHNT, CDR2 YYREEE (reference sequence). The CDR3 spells CASSLAQDGGSEQFF. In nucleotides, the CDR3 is TGTGCCAGCAGCTTGGCCCAGGACGGGGGGTCTGAGCAGTTCTTC. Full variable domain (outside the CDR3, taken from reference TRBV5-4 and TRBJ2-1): ETGVTQSPTHLIKTRGQQVTLRCSSQSGHNTVSWYQQALGQGPQFIFQYYREEENGRGNFPPRFSGLQFPNYSSELNVNALELDDSALYLCASSLAQDGGSEQFFGPGTRLTVL.

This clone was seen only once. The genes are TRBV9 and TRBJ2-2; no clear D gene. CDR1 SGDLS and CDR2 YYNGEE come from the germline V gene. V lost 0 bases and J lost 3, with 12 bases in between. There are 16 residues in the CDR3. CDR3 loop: CASSVVEPMDTGELFF. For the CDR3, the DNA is TGTGCCAGCAGCGTAGTAGAACCTATGGACACCGGGGAGCTGTTTTTT.

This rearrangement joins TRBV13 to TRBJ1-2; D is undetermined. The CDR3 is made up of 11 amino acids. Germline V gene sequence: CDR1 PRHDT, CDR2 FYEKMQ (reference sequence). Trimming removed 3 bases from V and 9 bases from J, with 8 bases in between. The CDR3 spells CASSFSPRYTF. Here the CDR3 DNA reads TGTGCCAGCAGCTTCTCCCCTCGCTACACCTTC.

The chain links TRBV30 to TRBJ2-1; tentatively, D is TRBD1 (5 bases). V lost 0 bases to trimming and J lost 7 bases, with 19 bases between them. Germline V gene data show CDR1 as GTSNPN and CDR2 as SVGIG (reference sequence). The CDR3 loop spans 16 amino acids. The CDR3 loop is CAWSVWTRAHTNEQFF. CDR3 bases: TGTGCCTGGAGTGTATGGACCAGGGCACACACAAATGAGCAGTTCTTC.

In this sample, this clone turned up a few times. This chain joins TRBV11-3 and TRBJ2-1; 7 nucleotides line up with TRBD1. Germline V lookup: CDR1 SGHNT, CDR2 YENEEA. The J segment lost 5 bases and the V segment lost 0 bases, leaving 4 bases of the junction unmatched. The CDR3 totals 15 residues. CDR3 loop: CASSLEGQSHNEQFF. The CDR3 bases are TGTGCCAGCAGCTTAGAGGGACAGTCCCACAATGAGCAGTTCTTC. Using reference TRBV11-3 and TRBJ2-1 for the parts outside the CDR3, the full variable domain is EAGVVQSPRYKIIEKKQPVAFWCNPISGHNTLYWYLQNLGQGPELLIRYENEEAVDDSQLPKDRFSAERLKGVDSTLKIQPAELGDSAVYLCASSLEGQSHNEQFFGPGTRLTVL.

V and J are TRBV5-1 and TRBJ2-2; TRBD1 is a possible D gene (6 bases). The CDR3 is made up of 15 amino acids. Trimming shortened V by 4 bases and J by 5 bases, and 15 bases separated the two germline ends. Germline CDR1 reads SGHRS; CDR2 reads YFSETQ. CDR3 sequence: CASSPDSTQTGELFF. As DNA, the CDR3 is TGCGCCAGCAGCCCGGACAGTACTCAGACCGGGGAGCTGTTTTTT.

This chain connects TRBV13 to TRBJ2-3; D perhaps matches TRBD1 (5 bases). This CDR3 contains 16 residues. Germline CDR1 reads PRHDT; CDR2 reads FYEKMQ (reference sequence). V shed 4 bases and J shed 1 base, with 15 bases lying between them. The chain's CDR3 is CASSYPAGSGTDTQYF. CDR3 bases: TGTGCCAGCAGCTACCCCGCAGGGTCGGGCACAGATACGCAGTATTTT. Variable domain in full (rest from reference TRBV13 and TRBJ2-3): AAGVIQSPRHLIKEKRETATLKCYPIPRHDTVYWYQQGPGQDPQFLISFYEKMQSDKGSIPDRFSAQQFSDYHSELNMSSLELGDSALYFCASSYPAGSGTDTQYFGPGTRLTVL.

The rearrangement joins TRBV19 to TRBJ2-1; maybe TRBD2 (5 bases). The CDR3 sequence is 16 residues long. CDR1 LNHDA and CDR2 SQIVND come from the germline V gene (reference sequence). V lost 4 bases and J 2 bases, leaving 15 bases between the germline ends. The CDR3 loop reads CASSTTPAETYNEQFF. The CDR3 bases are TGTGCCAGTAGTACAACCCCAGCGGAAACCTACAATGAGCAGTTCTTC.

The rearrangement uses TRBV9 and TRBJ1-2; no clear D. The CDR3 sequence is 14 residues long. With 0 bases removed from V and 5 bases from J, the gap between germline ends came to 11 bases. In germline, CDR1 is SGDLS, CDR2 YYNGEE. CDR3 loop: CASSVAFGEYGYTF. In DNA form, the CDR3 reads TGTGCCAGCAGCGTAGCGTTTGGGGAGTATGGCTACACCTTC.